This T cell receptor beta chain is from a study of cytomegalovirus exposure and HLA in healthy donors. Whole-study results and caveats: According to a later analysis, donors in an Asian-associated ancestry cluster reportedly had fewer N-insertions than the approximately 670-donor mean.

All the people who gave samples were healthy bone marrow donors. Donors sampled were nominally healthy, though unrecorded immune exposures were likely. The V and J ends lost 7 bases and 5 bases, in that order; junction bases with no gene match: 18. This CDR3 comprises 18 residues. Germline V gives CDR1 MNHEY, CDR2 SMNVEV (reference sequence). Of note for this clone: The antigen is undetermined.

Use of 60 Vbeta and 13 Jbeta primers characterized the PCR. Measured with immunoSEQ multiplex PCR; TCRdb has only the in-frame clones, and not every one. The profile covers 100,000 to 150,000 clones, with approximately 80% appearing a single time and 2.5% to 3.5% taken by the ten largest. The J gene is TRBJ2-2, the V gene TRBV27, with 8 nucleotides matching TRBD2. The sequencing input was PBMCs. The sequence was collected from a boy aged 2-15 years in good health and CMV-seronegative. The CDR3: CASTSPPGGGARTGELFF. CDR3 nucleotides: TGTGCCAGCACCTCACCCCCCGGGGGGGGCGCGCGGACCGGGGAGCTGTTTTTT.